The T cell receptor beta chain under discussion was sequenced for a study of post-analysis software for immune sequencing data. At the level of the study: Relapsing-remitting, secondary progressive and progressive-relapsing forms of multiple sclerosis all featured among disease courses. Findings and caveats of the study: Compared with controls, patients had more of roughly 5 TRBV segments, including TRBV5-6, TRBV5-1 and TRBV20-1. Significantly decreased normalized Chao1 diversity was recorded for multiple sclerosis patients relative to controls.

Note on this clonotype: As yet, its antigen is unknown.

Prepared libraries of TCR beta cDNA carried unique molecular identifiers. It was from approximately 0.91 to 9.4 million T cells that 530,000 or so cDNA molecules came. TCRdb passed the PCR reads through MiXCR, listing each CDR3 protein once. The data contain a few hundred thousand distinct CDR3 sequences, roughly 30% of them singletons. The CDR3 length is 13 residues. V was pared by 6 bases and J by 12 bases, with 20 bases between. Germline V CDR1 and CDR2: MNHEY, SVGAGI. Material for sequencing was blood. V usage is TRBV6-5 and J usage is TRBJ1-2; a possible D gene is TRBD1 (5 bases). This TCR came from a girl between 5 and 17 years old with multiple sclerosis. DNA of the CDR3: TGTGCCAGCAGGCCTGGGGTATACGGAGGGGACACCTTC. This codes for CASRPGVYGGDTF.